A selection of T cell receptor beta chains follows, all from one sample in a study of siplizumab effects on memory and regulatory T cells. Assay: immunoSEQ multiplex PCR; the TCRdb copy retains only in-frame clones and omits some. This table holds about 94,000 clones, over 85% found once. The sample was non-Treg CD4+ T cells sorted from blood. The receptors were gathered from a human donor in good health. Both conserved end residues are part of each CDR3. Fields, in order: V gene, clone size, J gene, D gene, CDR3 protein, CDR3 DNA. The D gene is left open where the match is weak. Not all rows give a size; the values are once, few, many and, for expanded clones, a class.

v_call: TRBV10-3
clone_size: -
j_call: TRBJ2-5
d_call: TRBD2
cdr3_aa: CAIAGGEQETQYF
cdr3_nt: TGTGCCATCGCTGGGGGGGAGCAAGAGACCCAGTACTTC

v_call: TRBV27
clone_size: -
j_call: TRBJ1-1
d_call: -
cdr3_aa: CASSFGQGRTEAFF
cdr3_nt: TGTGCCAGCAGTTTCGGTCAGGGGCGCACTGAAGCTTTCTTT

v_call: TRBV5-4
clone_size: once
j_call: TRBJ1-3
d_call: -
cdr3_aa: CASSPGRERTGNTIYF
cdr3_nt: TGTGCCAGCAGCCCCGGACGGGAAAGAACAGGAAACACCATATATTTT

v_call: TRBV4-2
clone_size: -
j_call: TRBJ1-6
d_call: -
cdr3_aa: CASSPQVGRNNSPLHF
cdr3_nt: TGTGCCAGCAGCCCCCAGGTAGGACGGAATAATTCACCCCTCCACTTT

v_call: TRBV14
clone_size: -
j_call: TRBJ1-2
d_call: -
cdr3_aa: CASSQLTAYGYTF
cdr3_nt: TGTGCCAGCAGCCAATTAACAGCCTATGGCTACACCTTC

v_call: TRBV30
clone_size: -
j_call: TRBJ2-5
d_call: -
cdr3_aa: CAWSVMQETQYF
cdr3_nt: TGTGCCTGGAGTGTAATGCAGGAGACCCAGTACTTC

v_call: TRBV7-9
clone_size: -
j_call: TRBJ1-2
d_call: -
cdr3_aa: CASSLGQGYGYTF
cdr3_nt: TGTGCCAGCAGCTTAGGTCAGGGATATGGCTACACCTTC

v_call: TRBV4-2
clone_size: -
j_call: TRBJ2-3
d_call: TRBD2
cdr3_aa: CASSQGSGNAGTDTQYF
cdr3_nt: TGTGCCAGCAGCCAAGGAAGCGGGAACGCAGGCACAGATACGCAGTATTTT

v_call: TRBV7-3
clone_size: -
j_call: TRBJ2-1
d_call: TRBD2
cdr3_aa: CASSLFSGTSGMHNEQFF
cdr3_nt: TGTGCCAGCAGCCTATTTTCCGGGACTAGCGGAATGCACAATGAGCAGTTCTTC

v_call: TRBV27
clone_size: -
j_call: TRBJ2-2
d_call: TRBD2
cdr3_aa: CASSLDSGGPNTGELFF
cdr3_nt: TGTGCCAGCAGTTTAGACAGCGGGGGGCCGAACACCGGGGAGCTGTTTTTT

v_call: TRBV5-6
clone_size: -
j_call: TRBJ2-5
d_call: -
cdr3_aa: CASSLRGRGETQYF
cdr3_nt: TGTGCCAGCAGCTTGCGGGGTAGAGGGGAGACCCAGTACTTC

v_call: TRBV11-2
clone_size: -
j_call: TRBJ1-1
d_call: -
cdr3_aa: CASSLEGNTEAFF
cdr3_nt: TGTGCCAGCAGCTTGGAGGGAAACACTGAAGCTTTCTTT

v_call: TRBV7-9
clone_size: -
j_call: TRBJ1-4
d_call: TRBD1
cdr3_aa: CASSLPSGQGNEKLFF
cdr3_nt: TGTGCCAGCAGCTTACCCTCGGGACAGGGAAATGAAAAACTGTTTTTT

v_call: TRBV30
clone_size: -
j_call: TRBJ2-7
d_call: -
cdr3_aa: CAWSPGVYEQYF
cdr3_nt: TGTGCCTGGAGTCCAGGGGTCTACGAGCAGTACTTC

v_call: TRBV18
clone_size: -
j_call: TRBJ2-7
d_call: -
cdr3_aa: CASSPPSGVEQYF
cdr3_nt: TGTGCCAGCTCACCACCGTCGGGCGTGGAGCAGTACTTC

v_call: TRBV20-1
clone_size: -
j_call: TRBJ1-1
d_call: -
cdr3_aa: CSANWNTEAFF
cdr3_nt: TGCAGTGCCAACTGGAACACTGAAGCTTTCTTT

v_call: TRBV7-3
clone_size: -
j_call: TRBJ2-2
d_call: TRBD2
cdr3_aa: CASSQIAGLGELFF
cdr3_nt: TGTGCCAGCAGCCAAATAGCGGGACTCGGGGAGCTGTTTTTT

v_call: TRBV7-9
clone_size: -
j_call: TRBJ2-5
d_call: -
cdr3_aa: CASSPAGLLQETQYF
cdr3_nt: TGTGCCAGCAGCCCCGCGGGGCTTTTACAAGAGACCCAGTACTTC

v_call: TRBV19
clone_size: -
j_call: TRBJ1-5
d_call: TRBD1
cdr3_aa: CASSIPNRGSSQPQHF
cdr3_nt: TGTGCCAGTAGTATCCCCAACAGGGGCTCGAGCCAGCCCCAGCATTTT

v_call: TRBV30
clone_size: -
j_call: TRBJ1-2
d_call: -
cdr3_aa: CAWRLDYGYTF
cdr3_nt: TGTGCCTGGAGGCTGGACTATGGCTACACCTTC

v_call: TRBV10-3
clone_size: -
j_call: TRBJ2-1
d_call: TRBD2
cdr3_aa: CAISEPGTSGSFSYNEQFF
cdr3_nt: TGTGCCATCAGTGAGCCCGGGACTAGCGGGAGTTTCTCCTACAATGAGCAGTTCTTC

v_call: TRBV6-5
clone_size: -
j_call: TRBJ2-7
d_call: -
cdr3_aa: CASSYFGQAYEQYF
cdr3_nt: TGTGCCAGCAGTTACTTCGGACAAGCCTACGAGCAGTACTTC

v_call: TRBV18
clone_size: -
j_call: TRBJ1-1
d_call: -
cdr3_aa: CASSPDRGWSEAFF
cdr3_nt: TGTGCCAGCTCACCAGACCGTGGATGGTCTGAAGCTTTCTTT

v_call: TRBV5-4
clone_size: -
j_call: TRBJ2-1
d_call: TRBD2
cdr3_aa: CASSLARVGLAVGNEQFF
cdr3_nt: TGTGCCAGCAGCCTCGCGAGGGTGGGACTAGCGGTAGGGAATGAGCAGTTCTTC

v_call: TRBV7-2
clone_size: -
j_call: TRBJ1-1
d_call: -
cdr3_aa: CASTLTGLNTEAFF
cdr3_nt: TGTGCCAGCACCCTGACAGGCCTGAACACTGAAGCTTTCTTT

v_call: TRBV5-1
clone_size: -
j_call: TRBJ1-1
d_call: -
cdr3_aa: CASSSQSGSEAFF
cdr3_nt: TGCGCCAGCAGCTCACAGTCCGGCAGTGAAGCTTTCTTT

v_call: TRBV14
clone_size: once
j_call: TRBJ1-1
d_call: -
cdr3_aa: CASSQEWGDTEAFF
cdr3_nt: TGTGCCAGCAGCCAAGAATGGGGGGACACTGAAGCTTTCTTT

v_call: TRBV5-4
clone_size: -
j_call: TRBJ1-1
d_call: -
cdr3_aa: CASSFDRNTEAFF
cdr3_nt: TGTGCCAGCAGCTTCGACAGGAACACTGAAGCTTTCTTT

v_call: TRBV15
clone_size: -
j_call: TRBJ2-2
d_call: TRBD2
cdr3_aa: CATSKMDGRTSNTGELFF
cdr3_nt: TGTGCCACCAGCAAAATGGACGGGAGGACTTCGAACACCGGGGAGCTGTTTTTT

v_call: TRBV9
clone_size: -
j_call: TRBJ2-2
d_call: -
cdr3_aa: CASPLGGADTGELFF
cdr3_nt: TGTGCCAGCCCGTTGGGAGGTGCAGACACCGGGGAGCTGTTTTTT

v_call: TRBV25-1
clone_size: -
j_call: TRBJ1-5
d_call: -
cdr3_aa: CASSDRVNQPQHF
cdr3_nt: TGTGCCAGCAGTGACAGGGTGAATCAGCCCCAGCATTTT

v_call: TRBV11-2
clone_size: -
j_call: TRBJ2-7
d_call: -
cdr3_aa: CASSSLTTYYEQYF
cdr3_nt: TGTGCCAGCAGCTCCCTGACGACGTACTACGAGCAGTACTTC

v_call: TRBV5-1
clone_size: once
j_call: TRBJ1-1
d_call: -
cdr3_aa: CASSSRAGGMNTEAFF
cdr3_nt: TGCGCCAGCAGTTCCCGGGCCGGCGGGATGAACACTGAAGCTTTCTTT